This T cell receptor beta chain was sequenced in a study of T cell clonotyping in hematopoietic cell transplantation. Whole-study results and caveats: Broader posttransplant TCR repertoire diversity was predicted by graft donor and pretransplant recipient Inverse Simpson Index values. At the given depth, recipient repertoires were over 95% de novo clonotypes. Recipient TCR diversity dropped after transplant; expanded clonotypes rose from day 30 to 180. Without cell sorting, CD4 versus CD8 contributions remain unresolved.

Concerning this clone itself: What it recognizes is unknown.

Profiled with immunoSEQ multiplex PCR; TCRdb holds only in-frame clones, not every one. Of roughly 17,000 clones listed, 80% to 95% are singletons. Per germline, CDR1 LGHNA and CDR2 YNFKEQ. The CDR3 is 15 residues long. V shed 2 bases and J shed 0 bases, with 11 bases lying between them. Sample: peripheral blood mononuclear cells. This rearrangement joins TRBV4-2 to TRBJ2-7; possibly TRBD2 for D (5 bases). The clonotype was recovered from a middle-aged man in good health. Some clones in this sample may be carry-over from other donors' samples. The DNA for the CDR3 is TGTGCCAGCAGCCAATCGGCGGACTTCTCCTACGAGCAGTACTTC. This sequence encodes CASSQSADFSYEQYF.